This TCR beta chain originates from a study of blood T cell repertoires in COVID-19. As for the study in general: The origin of the acute and convalescent COVID-19 samples was the United States, Italy and Spain. T cells, B-cell-depleted T cells, or PBMCs supplied cDNA or gDNA.

CDR3 length equals 15 residues. V lost 0 bases and J 4 bases, leaving 11 bases between the germline ends. CDR1 and CDR2 from the germline V gene are SGDLS and YYNGEE. Points on this clone: This sample includes further DNA sequences coding for the same CDR3.

Across fewer than 25 US areas, participants ranged in age from about 18 to 90 years. Participants had their cohort set by participant-reported clinical history. TCRdb's copy holds only in-frame clones and misses some; the assay was immunoSEQ multiplex PCR. The top ten hold approximately 0.65% of the sample, which has about 410,000 clones, around 90% seen once. V gene TRBV9 combines with J gene TRBJ1-5; no clear D. Source material: PBMCs or T cells enriched from blood (not recorded which). The receptor was derived from a man aged 18 to 30 who had recovered from COVID-19. CDR3 nucleotides: TGTGCCAGCAGCGTAGGGGCGGGAAGAAATCAGCCCCAGCATTTT. This codes for CASSVGAGRNQPQHF.